This T cell receptor beta chain was sequenced for a study of blood T cell repertoires in COVID-19. Study-wide context: Nucleic acid was either cDNA or gDNA, and it came from T cells, B-cell-depleted T cells, or PBMCs.

This table comes from immunoSEQ multiplex PCR, and its TCRdb copy is limited to in-frame clones, with some not included. The profile shows approximately 350,000 clones, approximately 87% of them singletons. While infection was still active, Seattle patients were enrolled and then followed longitudinally. The CDR3 is 14 residues long. Trimming left V 0 bases short and J 5 bases short, with 10 bases between. Per the germline V gene, CDR1 is KGHSH and CDR2 is LQKENI. This receptor was identified in a woman aged 50 to 65 with COVID-19, enrolled during active disease. V usage is TRBV18 and J usage is TRBJ2-5; the D gene is possibly TRBD1 (5 bases). Sequencing was performed on peripheral blood. CDR3 in DNA: TGTGCCAGCTCACCACCAGGGGCGAGGGAGACCCAGTACTTC. Residues: CASSPPGARETQYF.